This TCR beta chain derives from a study of response to subunit inactivated influenza vaccine. This clonotype was counted only a few times. TCRdb independently ran MiXCR on the RT-PCR reads; one entry per CDR3 protein. The profile shows around 570,000 distinct CDR3 sequences, about 11% of them singletons. This CDR3 spans 18 amino acids. Germline assignment: CDR1 SGHKS and CDR2 YYEKEE (reference sequence). Trimming shortened V by 1 base and J by 0 bases, and 17 bases separated the two germline ends. The same data also contributed to another study, on T cells expressing NK-cell markers. That report adds: 5'RACE template switching with UMIs generated TCR beta cDNA. The study did not resolve the HCMV specificity of expanded NKG2C+ T cell clones.

The rearrangement joins TRBV5-5 to TRBJ2-4; D ambiguous. This TCR came from a man in his fifties or sixties who received an inactivated influenza vaccine. Sequenced material: PBMCs from blood, taken on the day of vaccination. CDR3 sequence reads: CASSLTDRPERAKNIQYF. The CDR3 DNA follows: TGTGCCAGCAGCTTGACAGATAGGCCCGAGCGAGCCAAAAACATTCAGTACTTC.